This is a list of T cell receptor beta chains from one sample in a study of vaccination and CD4 T cells after COVID-19. The antigens of these receptors remain unknown. In TCRdb, the PCR reads were re-called with MiXCR into one record per CDR3 protein. Among around 8,600 distinct CDR3 sequences, roughly 60% were seen once, and the ten largest hold under 30%. Sequenced material: CD4+ T cells from blood, cultured in vitro. The receptors shown here come from a human donor who had recovered from COVID-19. Each CDR3 is given with its conserved first and last residue. The D gene is left open where the match is weak. The size entry is marked missing in some rows and otherwise reads once, few, many or a size class.

CDR3 protein: CATSGDRGVYEQYF
CDR3 DNA: TGTGCCACCAGCGGGGACAGGGGTGTGTACGAGCAGTACTTC
V gene: TRBV15
CDR3 length: 14
D gene: TRBD1
J gene: TRBJ2-7
clone size: NA

CDR3 protein: CASSLAGGEWETQYF
CDR3 DNA: TGTGCCAGCAGCTTAGCAGGCGGGGAGTGGGAGACCCAGTACTTC
V gene: TRBV7-2
CDR3 length: 15
D gene: NA
J gene: TRBJ2-5
clone size: NA

CDR3 protein: CASSTGWGAQPQHF
CDR3 DNA: TGTGCCAGCAGTACCGGGTGGGGAGCTCAGCCCCAGCATTTT
V gene: TRBV28
CDR3 length: 14
D gene: NA
J gene: TRBJ1-5
clone size: NA

CDR3 protein: CSARGTEGQGSYEQYF
CDR3 DNA: TGCAGTGCTAGAGGCACTGAGGGACAGGGGTCCTACGAGCAGTACTTC
V gene: TRBV20-1
CDR3 length: 16
D gene: TRBD1
J gene: TRBJ2-7
clone size: NA

CDR3 protein: CASSQGVGSTNGYTF
CDR3 DNA: TGTGCCAGCAGCCAGGGGGTGGGGAGTACTAATGGCTACACCTTC
V gene: TRBV7-2
CDR3 length: 15
D gene: TRBD1
J gene: TRBJ1-2
clone size: NA

CDR3 protein: CASSSGPTQETQYF
CDR3 DNA: TGTGCCAGCAGCTCCGGGCCGACACAAGAGACCCAGTACTTC
V gene: TRBV5-4
CDR3 length: 14
D gene: NA
J gene: TRBJ2-5
clone size: NA

CDR3 protein: CASSSRLGQVGTQYF
CDR3 DNA: TGTGCCAGCAGCTCCCGGCTGGGACAGGTTGGGACCCAGTACTTC
V gene: TRBV7-2
CDR3 length: 15
D gene: TRBD1
J gene: TRBJ2-5
clone size: NA

CDR3 protein: CSARDRSYGYTF
CDR3 DNA: TGCAGTGCTAGAGATCGCTCCTATGGCTACACCTTC
V gene: TRBV20-1
CDR3 length: 12
D gene: NA
J gene: TRBJ1-2
clone size: NA

CDR3 protein: CASSGQGDVTYEQYF
CDR3 DNA: TGTGCCAGCAGCGGGCAAGGGGACGTCACCTACGAGCAGTACTTC
V gene: TRBV7-2
CDR3 length: 15
D gene: NA
J gene: TRBJ2-7
clone size: NA

CDR3 protein: CASSLARQGQETQYF
CDR3 DNA: TGTGCCAGCAGCTTAGCTCGACAAGGACAAGAGACCCAGTACTTC
V gene: TRBV7-9
CDR3 length: 15
D gene: NA
J gene: TRBJ2-5
clone size: NA

CDR3 protein: CASSRESGYTF
CDR3 DNA: TGTGCCAGCAGTCGGGAATCTGGCTACACCTTC
V gene: TRBV28
CDR3 length: 11
D gene: NA
J gene: TRBJ1-2
clone size: few

CDR3 protein: CARRHTPYEQYF
CDR3 DNA: TGTGCCAGACGACACACACCCTACGAGCAGTACTTC
V gene: TRBV27
CDR3 length: 12
D gene: NA
J gene: TRBJ2-7
clone size: few

CDR3 protein: CASSPYKGYGYTF
CDR3 DNA: TGTGCCAGCAGTCCCTATAAAGGCTATGGCTACACCTTC
V gene: TRBV28
CDR3 length: 13
D gene: NA
J gene: TRBJ1-2
clone size: NA

CDR3 protein: CSARAQTRYGYTF
CDR3 DNA: TGCAGTGCTCGAGCCCAAACGCGATATGGCTACACCTTC
V gene: TRBV20-1
CDR3 length: 13
D gene: NA
J gene: TRBJ1-2
clone size: few

CDR3 protein: CASSVQGAPGYTF
CDR3 DNA: TGTGCCAGCAGTGTACAGGGGGCGCCTGGCTACACCTTC
V gene: TRBV28
CDR3 length: 13
D gene: TRBD1
J gene: TRBJ1-2
clone size: NA

CDR3 protein: CSATGRAIYGYTF
CDR3 DNA: TGCAGTGCTACGGGCAGGGCTATCTATGGCTACACCTTC
V gene: TRBV20-1
CDR3 length: 13
D gene: NA
J gene: TRBJ1-2
clone size: NA

CDR3 protein: CASNRDRVYGYTF
CDR3 DNA: TGTGCCAGCAACCGTGACAGGGTATATGGCTACACCTTC
V gene: TRBV7-2
CDR3 length: 13
D gene: TRBD1
J gene: TRBJ1-2
clone size: NA

CDR3 protein: CSASKDGGLEAQHF
CDR3 DNA: TGCAGTGCTAGTAAGGACGGGGGACTTGAAGCCCAGCATTTT
V gene: TRBV20-1
CDR3 length: 14
D gene: NA
J gene: TRBJ1-5
clone size: few

CDR3 protein: CASSLEGVHGYTF
CDR3 DNA: TGTGCCAGCAGCTTGGAAGGGGTCCATGGCTACACCTTC
V gene: TRBV7-9
CDR3 length: 13
D gene: NA
J gene: TRBJ1-2
clone size: NA

CDR3 protein: CASSSGTVNSPLHF
CDR3 DNA: TGTGCCAGCAGCTCCGGGACAGTGAATTCACCCCTCCACTTT
V gene: TRBV7-9
CDR3 length: 14
D gene: TRBD1
J gene: TRBJ1-6
clone size: NA

CDR3 protein: CASRIQDREGETQYF
CDR3 DNA: TGTGCCAGCAGGATACAGGACAGGGAGGGGGAGACCCAGTACTTC
V gene: TRBV28
CDR3 length: 15
D gene: NA
J gene: TRBJ2-5
clone size: NA

CDR3 protein: CASSLDGTSLETQYF
CDR3 DNA: TGTGCCAGCAGCTTAGATGGGACTTCGCTGGAGACCCAGTACTTC
V gene: TRBV7-2
CDR3 length: 15
D gene: NA
J gene: TRBJ2-5
clone size: NA

CDR3 protein: CSARSARGGYQPQHF
CDR3 DNA: TGCAGTGCTAGATCCGCCCGGGGAGGCTATCAGCCCCAGCATTTT
V gene: TRBV20-1
CDR3 length: 15
D gene: NA
J gene: TRBJ1-5
clone size: few

CDR3 protein: CSARLGTRLGEQYF
CDR3 DNA: TGCAGTGCTAGACTTGGGACTAGGTTGGGCGAGCAGTACTTC
V gene: TRBV20-1
CDR3 length: 14
D gene: TRBD2
J gene: TRBJ2-7
clone size: few

CDR3 protein: CASSQDRDRSYTF
CDR3 DNA: TGCGCCAGCAGCCAAGATAGGGATAGGAGCTACACCTTC
V gene: TRBV4-3
CDR3 length: 13
D gene: NA
J gene: TRBJ1-2
clone size: few

CDR3 protein: CASSSRLHPGYTF
CDR3 DNA: TGTGCCAGCAGTTCGCGCTTGCATCCCGGCTACACCTTC
V gene: TRBV12-3/TRBV12-4
CDR3 length: 13
D gene: NA
J gene: TRBJ1-2
clone size: NA

CDR3 protein: CASSAGTLSYEQYF
CDR3 DNA: TGTGCCAGCAGCGCTGGGACTTTGTCCTACGAGCAGTACTTC
V gene: TRBV7-2
CDR3 length: 14
D gene: NA
J gene: TRBJ2-7
clone size: NA

CDR3 protein: CASSTSLQGNEQYF
CDR3 DNA: TGTGCCAGCAGCACCTCCCTACAGGGTAACGAGCAGTACTTC
V gene: TRBV11-2
CDR3 length: 14
D gene: NA
J gene: TRBJ2-7
clone size: NA

CDR3 protein: CASSETPGQGMGPLHF
CDR3 DNA: TGTGCCAGCAGCGAGACGCCGGGACAGGGGATGGGACCCCTCCACTTT
V gene: TRBV5-5
CDR3 length: 16
D gene: TRBD1
J gene: TRBJ1-6
clone size: NA

CDR3 protein: CASSFAGGLGYEQYF
CDR3 DNA: TGTGCCAGCAGCTTCGCAGGGGGCCTAGGCTACGAGCAGTACTTC
V gene: TRBV7-2
CDR3 length: 15
D gene: TRBD1
J gene: TRBJ2-7
clone size: medium-sized

CDR3 protein: CSARGLPGLGDEQFF
CDR3 DNA: TGCAGTGCTAGAGGACTACCGGGACTGGGAGATGAGCAGTTCTTC
V gene: TRBV20-1
CDR3 length: 15
D gene: NA
J gene: TRBJ2-1
clone size: NA

CDR3 protein: CASSPLGTGQQPQHF
CDR3 DNA: TGTGCCAGCAGTCCTCTCGGGACAGGGCAGCAGCCCCAGCATTTT
V gene: TRBV27
CDR3 length: 15
D gene: TRBD1
J gene: TRBJ1-5
clone size: NA

CDR3 protein: CASSSLARERNEQYF
CDR3 DNA: TGTGCCAGCAGCTCCTTAGCACGGGAGCGCAACGAGCAGTACTTC
V gene: TRBV7-2
CDR3 length: 15
D gene: NA
J gene: TRBJ2-7
clone size: NA